Listed here are 20 T cell receptor beta chains from one sample, sequenced in a study of Graves' ophthalmopathy and Graves' hyperthyroidism. CDR3 regions of TCR beta were amplified from RNA transcripts. Investigators did first-round RT-PCR with HTBI primers, then second-round multiplex PCR. A single record per CDR3 protein comes from TCRdb applying MiXCR to the multiplex PCR reads. The table has about 550,000 distinct CDR3 sequences, about 40% seen once; the top ten hold about 4.2%. The sequenced material came from peripheral blood or thyroid tissue (not recorded which). These TCRs come from an adult man with Graves' hyperthyroidism.

J is TRBJ2-3 and V is TRBV9; D is unclear. The CDR3 covers 14 residues. CDR1 SGDLS and CDR2 YYNGEE come from the germline V gene. V gave up 3 bases and J gave up 1 base, with 9 bases separating them. The CDR3 nucleotides read TGTGCCAGCAGCGGACCCGGAGGCACAGATACGCAGTATTTT. It yields the protein CASSGPGGTDTQYF.

This clonotype has a handful of counts. J is TRBJ1-3 and V is TRBV7-2, with 7 bases lining up with TRBD1. V lost 5 bases, J lost 2 bases, and 6 bases stayed unmatched. Germline V gene data show CDR1 as SGHTA and CDR2 as FQGNSA. The CDR3 covers 15 residues. CDR3 protein: CASSPDRAPGNTIYF. The CDR3 nucleotides read TGTGCCAGCAGCCCTGACAGGGCCCCTGGAAACACCATATATTTT.

The chain recombines TRBV24-1 with TRBJ2-3, with 10 bases lining up with TRBD1. Germline lookup yields CDR1 KGHDR and CDR2 SFDVKD. CDR3 length equals 20 residues. The junction had 13 bases not matched to a gene; V was cut back by 1 base and J by 1 base. In nucleotides, the CDR3 is TGTGCCACCAGTGATTTCTCGGGGACAGGGGAGGTGTCGGGCACAGATACGCAGTATTTT. The encoded protein is CATSDFSGTGEVSGTDTQYF.

In its sample, this clonotype was seen many times. V is TRBV12-3 or TRBV12-4 and J is TRBJ1-4; possibly TRBD1 for D (5 bases). This CDR3 comprises 14 residues. V shed 2 bases and J shed 8 bases, with 12 bases lying between them. CDR3 in amino acids: CASSLRDLQEKLFF. The CDR3 DNA reads as TGTGCCAGCAGTTTACGGGACCTTCAGGAAAAACTGTTTTTT.

This clonotype came up many times. This chain connects TRBV7-9 to TRBJ2-2; D call uncertain. Per germline, CDR1 SEHNR and CDR2 FQNEAQ (reference sequence). The CDR3 is 16 amino acids. V was cut by 0 bases and J by 5 bases, with 13 bases left in between. Here the CDR3 reads CASSLAAGIGTGELFF. For the CDR3, the DNA is TGTGCCAGCAGCTTAGCGGCCGGAATTGGGACCGGGGAGCTGTTTTTT. Full variable domain (rest looked up from reference TRBV7-9 and TRBJ2-2): DTGVSQNPRHKITKRGQNVTFRCDPISEHNRLYWYRQTLGQGPEFLTYFQNEAQLEKSRLLSDRFSAERPKGSFSTLEIQRTEQGDSAMYLCASSLAAGIGTGELFFGEGSRLTVL.

This clonotype was seen a single time. The chain links TRBV20-1 to TRBJ2-2; D possibly uses TRBD1 or TRBD2 (6 bases each). The germline V and J ends were trimmed by 0 bases and 8 bases, with 10 bases remaining between them. CDR3 length: 13 residues. In germline, CDR1 is DFQATT, CDR2 SNEGSKA (reference sequence). The CDR3 nucleotides are TGCAGTGCTAGAGATCGGGGGACAGGGGAGCTGTTTTTT. It encodes CSARDRGTGELFF.

This clonotype was seen a handful of times. The chain recombines TRBV19 with TRBJ2-7; the match to TRBD2 covers 12 bases. Germline V gene data show CDR1 as LNHDA and CDR2 as SQIVND (reference sequence). The CDR3 has 16 amino acids. The V and J ends lost 5 bases and 5 bases, in that order; junction bases with no gene match: 10. The CDR3 DNA reads TGTGCCAGTAGTCTCCTGACTAGCGGGAGAAGAAACGAGCAGTACTTC. It is translated as CASSLLTSGRRNEQYF.

In the case of this clonotype: At one boundary the junction diverges from the germline segment, which might be a read error. This rearrangement joins TRBV7-7 to TRBJ2-5, with D maybe TRBD1 (5 bases). Germline-derived CDR1 and CDR2 are SSHAT and FNYEAQ (reference sequence). CDR3 length: 12 residues. The CDR3 DNA is TGTGCTAGCAGCCCGGACACAGAGACCCAGTACTTC. Protein product: CASSPDTETQYF.

About this clonotype: A much larger clone sits a single nucleotide away, making a read error possible. This rearrangement joins TRBV6-5 to TRBJ1-1; the D is unclear. There are 15 residues in the CDR3. V was clipped by 1 base and J by 6 bases, with 15 bases between them. Per the germline V gene, CDR1 is MNHEY and CDR2 is SVGAGI. The CDR3 DNA reads TGTGCCAGCAGTTACTACGGACCTTACGACGCTGAAGCTTTCTTT. Residues: CASSYYGPYDAEAFF.

V is TRBV19 and J is TRBJ1-5; unclear D gene. This CDR3 has 15 amino acids. CDR1 and CDR2 from the germline V gene are LNHDA and SQIVND (reference sequence). Trimming cost V 3 bases and J 0 bases, with 9 bases left between them. The CDR3 loop reads CASSISRGSNQPQHF. Here the CDR3 DNA reads TGTGCCAGTAGTATCTCTCGAGGTAGCAATCAGCCCCAGCATTTT.

At least ten counts were recorded for this clonotype. The chain recombines TRBV10-2 with TRBJ2-2; D tentatively reads TRBD1 or TRBD2 (5 bases each). In germline, CDR1 is WSHSY, CDR2 SAAADI. The CDR3 spans 14 residues. The ends were cut back, 1 base at V and 4 bases at J, with 7 bases in the middle. The CDR3 sequence is CASSELGTTGELFF. The CDR3 DNA reads as TGCGCCAGCAGTGAGTTAGGGACCACCGGGGAGCTGTTTTTT.

At least ten counts were recorded for this clonotype. This chain joins TRBV6-5 and TRBJ1-2; 8 nucleotides match TRBD1. V lost 6 bases, J lost 5 bases, and 5 bases stayed unmatched. Germline values: CDR1 MNHEY, CDR2 SVGAGI. This CDR3 comprises 13 residues. CDR3 coding DNA: TGTGCCAGCAGGACAGGGGCCCTTTATGGCTACACCTTC. Its translation: CASRTGALYGYTF.

Many counts were recorded for this clonotype. The V call is TRBV7-6, the J call TRBJ2-5, with 11 bases lining up with TRBD1. Trimming at V came to 5 bases and at J to 5 bases, leaving 4 bases not matched to a gene. CDR1 and CDR2 from the germline V gene are SGHVS and FNYEAQ. The CDR3 contains 14 residues. CDR3 DNA: TGTGCCAGCAGCCGGGACAGGGGGGGGGAGACCCAGTACTTC. As protein: CASSRDRGGETQYF.

This clonotype was seen at least ten times. The V and J genes are TRBV12-3 or TRBV12-4 and TRBJ1-5; perhaps TRBD1 as D (5 bases). The CDR3 covers 15 residues. Trimming removed 5 bases from V and 4 bases from J, with 15 bases in between. The CDR3 sequence is CASSIRQIDNQPQHF. Written as DNA, the CDR3 is TGTGCCAGCAGTATTCGACAGATCGATAATCAGCCCCAGCATTTT.

The J gene is TRBJ1-4, the V gene TRBV6-5; no clear D. The CDR3 has 14 residues. The germline CDR1 and CDR2 sequences are MNHEY and SVGAGI. V was trimmed by 2 bases and J by 3 bases, leaving 7 bases between them. The CDR3 sequence: CASSYGTSNEKLFF. CDR3 sequence (DNA): TGTGCCAGCAGTTACGGCACGTCTAATGAAAAACTGTTTTTT.

This clonotype was counted ten times or more. This chain connects TRBV7-9 to TRBJ1-1; D unresolved. Trimming took 0 bases from V and 4 from J, leaving 6 bases between them. This CDR3 has 13 residues. The V gene's germline CDR1 is SEHNR and CDR2 FQNEAQ (reference sequence). Here the CDR3 reads CASSLAEITEAFF. CDR3 nucleotides: TGTGCCAGCAGCTTAGCTGAAATCACTGAAGCTTTCTTT.

This clonotype was counted ten times or more. V and J are TRBV20-1 and TRBJ2-7; 9 positions match TRBD2. The CDR3 runs 15 residues. CDR1 is DFQATT and CDR2 is SNEGSKA in the germline V gene (reference sequence). Trimming at V came to 3 bases and at J to 2 bases, leaving 8 bases not matched to a gene. The CDR3 reads CSASGGLAGAYEQYF. CDR3 in DNA: TGCAGTGCTAGCGGGGGATTAGCGGGGGCCTACGAGCAGTACTTC.

At least ten counts were recorded for this clonotype. The DNA of the CDR3 is TGTGCCAGCAGCTTAGAGACAGCGAACACCGGGGAGCTGTTTTTT. Protein product: CASSLETANTGELFF. This chain joins TRBV7-2 and TRBJ2-2; a weak D match, TRBD1 (5 bases). The V gene's germline CDR1 is SGHTA and CDR2 FQGNSA. The V end was cut by 1 base, the J end by 0 bases, with 6 bases between. CDR3 length equals 15 residues.

This rearrangement joins TRBV7-9 to TRBJ2-7; D is uncertain. V gave up 6 bases and J gave up 7 bases, with 10 bases separating them. CDR1 and CDR2 (germline): SEHNR, FQNEAQ (reference sequence). CDR3 length: 11 amino acids. As DNA, the CDR3 is TGTGCCAGCAGTCCCAGTTTGGAGCAGTACTTC. Translated, it gives CASSPSLEQYF.

This clonotype was counted many times. The chain carries TRBV6-5 and TRBJ2-5, with D perhaps TRBD2 (6 bases). Trimming pared 4 bases from V and 4 bases from J, leaving 16 bases between. Germline V gene lookup returns CDR1 MNHEY and CDR2 SVGAGI. There are 15 residues in the CDR3. In nucleotides, the CDR3 is TGTGCCAGCAGTTCCGGGACTTCAGACGCAGAGACCCAGTACTTC. This translates into CASSSGTSDAETQYF.